Listed below are T cell receptor beta chains from one sample, sequenced in a study of T-cell memory formation after mild COVID-19. TCRdb re-analysed the 5' RACE reads in MiXCR, keeping a single row per CDR3 protein. The repertoire has roughly 100,000 distinct CDR3 sequences, about 13% of them found once; the top ten carry roughly a quarter. The specimen sequenced was PBMCs or a T cell subset sorted from them (not recorded which). These receptors were collected from an adult woman who had mild COVID-19 (a few samples of this study predate the infection). Cell type and time point are not known. Each CDR3 is given with its conserved first and last residue. D genes are given only for firm matches. Rows may omit the clone size; those that give it use once, few, many or a size class.

v_call	j_call	d_call	clone_size	cdr3_aa	cdr3_nt
TRBV7-9	TRBJ2-6	TRBD1	few	CATSSSISDRVGANVLTF	TGTGCCACCAGCAGCTCCATCTCGGACAGGGTTGGGGCCAACGTCCTGACTTTC
TRBV11-3	TRBJ2-7	TRBD1	few	CASSPWDRGQDEQYF	TGTGCCAGCAGCCCTTGGGACAGGGGGCAGGACGAGCAGTACTTC
TRBV11-1	TRBJ2-1	.	.	CASSSRNGLYNEQFF	TGTGCCAGCAGCTCCCGGAACGGACTCTACAATGAGCAGTTCTTC
TRBV20-1	TRBJ2-7	.	.	CSARAGGYEQYF	TGCAGTGCTAGAGCCGGGGGCTACGAGCAGTACTTC
TRBV19	TRBJ1-2	.	.	CASSIRANYGYTF	TGTGCCAGTAGTATCCGGGCAAACTATGGCTACACCTTC
TRBV12-3/TRBV12-4	TRBJ2-7	.	.	CASNRQGGSYEQYF	TGTGCCAGCAATCGACAGGGAGGGTCCTACGAGCAGTACTTC
TRBV4-3	TRBJ2-7	TRBD1	few	CASSQGGGTGTGEQYF	TGCGCCAGCAGCCAAGGTGGGGGGACAGGGACAGGCGAGCAGTACTTC
TRBV7-8	TRBJ2-1	TRBD2	.	CASGLAGDEQFF	TGTGCCAGCGGACTAGCAGGCGATGAGCAGTTCTTC
TRBV20-1	TRBJ2-7	.	.	CSARDPQGLNSYEQYF	TGCAGTGCTAGAGATCCCCAGGGTCTGAATTCCTACGAGCAGTACTTC
TRBV3-1	TRBJ2-7	TRBD1	medium-sized	CASSQPGQGAYEQYF	TGTGCCAGCAGCCAGCCGGGACAGGGGGCGTACGAGCAGTACTTC